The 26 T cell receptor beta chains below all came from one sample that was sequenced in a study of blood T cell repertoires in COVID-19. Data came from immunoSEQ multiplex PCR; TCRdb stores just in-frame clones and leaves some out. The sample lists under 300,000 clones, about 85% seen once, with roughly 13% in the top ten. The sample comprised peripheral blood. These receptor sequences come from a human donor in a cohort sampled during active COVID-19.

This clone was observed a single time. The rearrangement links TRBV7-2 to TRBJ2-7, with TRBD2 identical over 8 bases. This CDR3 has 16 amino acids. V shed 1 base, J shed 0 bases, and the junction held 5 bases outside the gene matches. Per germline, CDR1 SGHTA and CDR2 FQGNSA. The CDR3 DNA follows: TGTGCCAGCAGCTTAGATGCGGGAGGAACCTCCTACGAGCAGTACTTC. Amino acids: CASSLDAGGTSYEQYF.

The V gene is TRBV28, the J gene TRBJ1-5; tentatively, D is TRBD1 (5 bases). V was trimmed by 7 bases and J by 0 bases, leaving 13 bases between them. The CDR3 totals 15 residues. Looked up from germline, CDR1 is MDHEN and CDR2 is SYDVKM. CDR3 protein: CASIGGLYSNQPQHF. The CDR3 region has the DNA TGTGCCAGCATCGGGGGACTGTATAGCAATCAGCCCCAGCATTTT.

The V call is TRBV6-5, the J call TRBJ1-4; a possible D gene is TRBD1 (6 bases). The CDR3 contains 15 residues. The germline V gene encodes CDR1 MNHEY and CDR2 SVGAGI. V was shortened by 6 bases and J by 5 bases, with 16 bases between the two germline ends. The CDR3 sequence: CASSRRGQMNEKLFF. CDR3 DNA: TGTGCCAGCAGCCGCCGAGGACAGATGAATGAAAAACTGTTTTTT.

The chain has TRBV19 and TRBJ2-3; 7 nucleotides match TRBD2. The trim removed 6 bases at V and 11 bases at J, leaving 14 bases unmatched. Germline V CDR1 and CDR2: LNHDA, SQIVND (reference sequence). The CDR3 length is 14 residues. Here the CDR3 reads CASRERGGSGGQYF. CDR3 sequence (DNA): TGTGCCAGTAGGGAGCGGGGAGGCTCCGGGGGGCAGTATTTT. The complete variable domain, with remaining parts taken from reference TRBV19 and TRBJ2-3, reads DGGITQSPKYLFRKEGQNVTLSCEQNLNHDAMYWYRQDPGQGLRLIYYSQIVNDFQKGDIAEGYSVSREKKESFPLTVTSAQKNPTAFYLCASRERGGSGGQYFGPGTRLTVL.

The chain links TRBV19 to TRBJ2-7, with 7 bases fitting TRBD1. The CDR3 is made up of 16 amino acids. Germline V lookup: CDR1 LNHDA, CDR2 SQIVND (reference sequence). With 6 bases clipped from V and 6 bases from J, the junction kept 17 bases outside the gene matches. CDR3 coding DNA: TGTGCCAGTAGCCCGACAGGGAGCAGGAGACCCCCCGAGCAGTACTTC. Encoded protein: CASSPTGSRRPPEQYF.

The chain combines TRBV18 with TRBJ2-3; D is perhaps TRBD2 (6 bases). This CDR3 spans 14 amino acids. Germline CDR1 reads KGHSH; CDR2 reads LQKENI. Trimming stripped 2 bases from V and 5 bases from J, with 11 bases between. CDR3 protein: CASSPNQGGDTQYF. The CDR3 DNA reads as TGTGCCAGCTCACCAAATCAGGGAGGAGATACGCAGTATTTT.

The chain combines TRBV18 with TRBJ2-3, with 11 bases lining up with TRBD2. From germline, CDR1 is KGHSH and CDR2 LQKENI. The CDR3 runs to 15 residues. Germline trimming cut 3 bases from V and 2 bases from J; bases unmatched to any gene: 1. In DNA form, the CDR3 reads TGTGCCAGCTCACCGGGACTAGCGGCCACAGATACGCAGTATTTT. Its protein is CASSPGLAATDTQYF.

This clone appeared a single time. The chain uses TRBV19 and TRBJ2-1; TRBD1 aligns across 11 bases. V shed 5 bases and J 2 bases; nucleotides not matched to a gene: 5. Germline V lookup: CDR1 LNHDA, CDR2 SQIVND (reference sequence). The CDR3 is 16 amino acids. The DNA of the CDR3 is TGTGCCAGTAGTCGGCGGGACAGGGGGACCTACAATGAGCAGTTCTTC. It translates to CASSRRDRGTYNEQFF.

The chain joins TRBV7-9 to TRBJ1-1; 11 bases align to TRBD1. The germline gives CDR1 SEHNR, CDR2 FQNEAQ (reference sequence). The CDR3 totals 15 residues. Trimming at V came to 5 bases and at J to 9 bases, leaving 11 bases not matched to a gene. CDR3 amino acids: CASSTLRTGGFQAFF. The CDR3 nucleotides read TGTGCCAGCAGCACGCTTCGGACAGGGGGCTTTCAAGCTTTCTTT. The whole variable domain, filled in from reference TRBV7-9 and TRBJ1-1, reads DTGVSQNPRHKITKRGQNVTFRCDPISEHNRLYWYRQTLGQGPEFLTYFQNEAQLEKSRLLSDRFSAERPKGSFSTLEIQRTEQGDSAMYLCASSTLRTGGFQAFFGQGTRLTVV.

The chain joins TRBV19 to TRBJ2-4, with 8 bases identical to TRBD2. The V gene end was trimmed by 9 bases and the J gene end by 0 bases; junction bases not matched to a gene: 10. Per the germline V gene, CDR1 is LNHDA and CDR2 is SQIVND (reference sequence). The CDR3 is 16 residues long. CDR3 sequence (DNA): TGTGCCAGCGGGAGGGGCAGAAGCTTAGCCAAAAACATTCAGTACTTC. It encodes CASGRGRSLAKNIQYF.

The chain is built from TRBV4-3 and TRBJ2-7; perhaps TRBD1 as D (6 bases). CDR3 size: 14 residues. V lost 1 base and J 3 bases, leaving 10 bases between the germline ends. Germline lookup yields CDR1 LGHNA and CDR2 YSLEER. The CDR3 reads CASSQGRGGYEQYF. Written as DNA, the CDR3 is TGCGCCAGCAGCCAAGGGAGAGGGGGCTACGAGCAGTACTTC.

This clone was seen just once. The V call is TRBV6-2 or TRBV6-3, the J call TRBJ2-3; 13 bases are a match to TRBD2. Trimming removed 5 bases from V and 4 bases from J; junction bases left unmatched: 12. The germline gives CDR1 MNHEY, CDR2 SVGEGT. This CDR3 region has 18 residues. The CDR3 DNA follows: TGTGCCAGCAGTCGTCACCGGACTAGCGGGAGTGGGGCAGATACGCAGTATTTT. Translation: CASSRHRTSGSGADTQYF.

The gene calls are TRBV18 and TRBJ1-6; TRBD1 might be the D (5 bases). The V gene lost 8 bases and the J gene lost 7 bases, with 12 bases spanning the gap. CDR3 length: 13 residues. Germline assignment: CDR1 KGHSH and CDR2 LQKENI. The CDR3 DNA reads TGTGCCAGCACCGGGACTCGGAATTCACCCCTCCACTTT. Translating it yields CASTGTRNSPLHF.

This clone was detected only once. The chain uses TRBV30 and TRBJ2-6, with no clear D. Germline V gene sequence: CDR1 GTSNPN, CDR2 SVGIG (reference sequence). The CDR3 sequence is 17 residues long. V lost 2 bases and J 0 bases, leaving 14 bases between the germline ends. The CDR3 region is CAWSRGDLVSGANVLTF. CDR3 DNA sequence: TGTGCCTGGAGTCGTGGAGATCTCGTCTCTGGGGCCAACGTCCTGACTTTC.

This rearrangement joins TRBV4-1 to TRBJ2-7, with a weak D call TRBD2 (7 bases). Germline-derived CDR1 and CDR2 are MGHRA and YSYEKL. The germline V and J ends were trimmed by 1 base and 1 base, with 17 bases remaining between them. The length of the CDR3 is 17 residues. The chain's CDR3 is CASSQGGGGSRSYEQYF. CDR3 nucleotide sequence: TGCGCCAGCAGCCAAGGGGGGGGCGGGAGTAGGTCCTACGAGCAGTACTTC.

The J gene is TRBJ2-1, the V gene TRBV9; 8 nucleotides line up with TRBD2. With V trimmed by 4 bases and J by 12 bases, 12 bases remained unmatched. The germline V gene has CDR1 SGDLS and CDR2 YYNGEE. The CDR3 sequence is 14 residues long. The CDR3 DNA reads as TGTGCCAGCAGCCCAACGACGACCGGGACTAGGCAGTTCTTC. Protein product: CASSPTTTGTRQFF. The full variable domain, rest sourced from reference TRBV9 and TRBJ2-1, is DSGVTQTPKHLITATGQRVTLRCSPRSGDLSVYWYQQSLDQGLQFLIQYYNGEERAKGNILERFSAQQFPDLHSELNLSSLELGDSALYFCASSPTTTGTRQFFGPGTRLTVL.

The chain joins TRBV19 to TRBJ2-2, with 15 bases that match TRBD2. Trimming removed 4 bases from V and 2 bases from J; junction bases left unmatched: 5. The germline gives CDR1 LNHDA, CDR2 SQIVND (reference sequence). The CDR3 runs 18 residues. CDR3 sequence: CASSRRTSGRANTGELFF. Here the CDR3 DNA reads TGTGCCAGTAGTAGGCGGACTAGCGGGAGGGCCAACACCGGGGAGCTGTTTTTT. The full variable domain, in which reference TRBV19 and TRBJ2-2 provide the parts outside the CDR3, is DGGITQSPKYLFRKEGQNVTLSCEQNLNHDAMYWYRQDPGQGLRLIYYSQIVNDFQKGDIAEGYSVSREKKESFPLTVTSAQKNPTAFYLCASSRRTSGRANTGELFFGEGSRLTVL.

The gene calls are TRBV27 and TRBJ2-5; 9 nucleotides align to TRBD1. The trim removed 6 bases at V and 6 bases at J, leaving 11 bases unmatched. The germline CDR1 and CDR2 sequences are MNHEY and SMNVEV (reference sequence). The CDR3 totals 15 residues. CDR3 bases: TGTGCCAGCAGCCCCGGGACAGGGAGGGAAAAGACCCAGTACTTC. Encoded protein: CASSPGTGREKTQYF.

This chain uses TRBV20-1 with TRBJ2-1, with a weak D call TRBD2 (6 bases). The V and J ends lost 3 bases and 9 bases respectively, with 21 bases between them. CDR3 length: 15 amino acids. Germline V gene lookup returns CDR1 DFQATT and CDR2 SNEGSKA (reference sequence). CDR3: CSASSRSGRRGEQFF. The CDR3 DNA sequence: TGCAGTGCTAGTTCCCGCTCCGGGAGAAGAGGTGAGCAGTTCTTC.

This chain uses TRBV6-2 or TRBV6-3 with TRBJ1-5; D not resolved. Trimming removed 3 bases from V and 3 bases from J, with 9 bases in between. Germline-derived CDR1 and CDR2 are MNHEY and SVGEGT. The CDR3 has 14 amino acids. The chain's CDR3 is CASSYGQFNQPQHF. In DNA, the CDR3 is TGTGCCAGCAGTTATGGGCAGTTCAATCAGCCCCAGCATTTT.

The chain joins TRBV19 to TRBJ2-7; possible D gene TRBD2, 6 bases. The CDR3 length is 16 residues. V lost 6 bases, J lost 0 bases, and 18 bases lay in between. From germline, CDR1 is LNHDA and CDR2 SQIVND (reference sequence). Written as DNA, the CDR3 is TGTGCCAGTAGGCAGGAGGGGACGTTGAGCTCCTACGAGCAGTACTTC. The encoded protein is CASRQEGTLSSYEQYF.

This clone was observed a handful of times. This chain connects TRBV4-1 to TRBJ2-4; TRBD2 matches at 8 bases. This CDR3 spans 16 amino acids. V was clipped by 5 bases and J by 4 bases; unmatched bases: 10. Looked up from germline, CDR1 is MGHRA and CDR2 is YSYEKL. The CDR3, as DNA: TGCGCCAGCAGCGATTCCGGGACTAGGGGGAAAAACATTCAGTACTTC. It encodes CASSDSGTRGKNIQYF.

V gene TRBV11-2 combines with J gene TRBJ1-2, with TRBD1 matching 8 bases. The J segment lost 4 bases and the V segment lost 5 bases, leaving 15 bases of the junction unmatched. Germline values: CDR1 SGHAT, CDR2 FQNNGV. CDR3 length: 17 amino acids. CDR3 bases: TGTGCCAGCAGCCCCCGAGACAGGGGACACCTTCCCTATGGCTACACCTTC. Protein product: CASSPRDRGHLPYGYTF. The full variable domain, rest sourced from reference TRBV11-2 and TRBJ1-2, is EAGVAQSPRYKIIEKRQSVAFWCNPISGHATLYWYQQILGQGPKLLIQFQNNGVVDDSQLPKDRFSAERLKGVDSTLKIQPAKLEDSAVYLCASSPRDRGHLPYGYTFGSGTRLTVV.

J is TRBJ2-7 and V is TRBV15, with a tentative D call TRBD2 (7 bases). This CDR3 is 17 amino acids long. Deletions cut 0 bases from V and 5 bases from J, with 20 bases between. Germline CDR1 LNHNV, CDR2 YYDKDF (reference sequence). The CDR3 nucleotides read TGTGCCACCAGCAGAGATAAGGGGGGGCCTGGGTATGACGAGCAGTACTTC. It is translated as CATSRDKGGPGYDEQYF.

DNA for the CDR3: TGTGCCAGCAGCCAAGAACCCACAAGTAAGGATACGCAGTATTTT. Amino acid sequence: CASSQEPTSKDTQYF. This chain uses TRBV4-2 with TRBJ2-3; no definite D call. This CDR3 is 15 amino acids long. Germline lookup yields CDR1 LGHNA and CDR2 YNFKEQ. V was trimmed by 0 bases and J by 6 bases, leaving 13 bases between them.

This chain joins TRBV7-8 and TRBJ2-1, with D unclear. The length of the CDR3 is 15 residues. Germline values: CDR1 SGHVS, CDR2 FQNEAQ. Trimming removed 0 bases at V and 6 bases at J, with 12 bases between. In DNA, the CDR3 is TGTGCCAGCAGCTTAGCTCCGCTAGGTCGCAATGAGCAGTTCTTC. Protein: CASSLAPLGRNEQFF.